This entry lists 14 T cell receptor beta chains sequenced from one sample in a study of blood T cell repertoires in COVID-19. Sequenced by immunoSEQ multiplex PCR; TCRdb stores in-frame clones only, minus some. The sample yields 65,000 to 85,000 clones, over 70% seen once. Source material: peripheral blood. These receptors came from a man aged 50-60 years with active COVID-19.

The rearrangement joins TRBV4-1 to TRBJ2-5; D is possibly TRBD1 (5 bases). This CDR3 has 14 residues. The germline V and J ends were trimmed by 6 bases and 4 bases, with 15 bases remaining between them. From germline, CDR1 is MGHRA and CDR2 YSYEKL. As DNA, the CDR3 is TGCGCCAGCAGGGGGATGGTCCAGGGAGAGACCCAGTACTTC. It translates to CASRGMVQGETQYF.

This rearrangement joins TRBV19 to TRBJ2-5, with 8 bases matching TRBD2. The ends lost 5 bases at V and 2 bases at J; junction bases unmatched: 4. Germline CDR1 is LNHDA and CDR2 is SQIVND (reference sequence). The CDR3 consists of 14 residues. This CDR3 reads CASSPREEQETQYF. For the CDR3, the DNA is TGTGCCAGTAGTCCGCGGGAGGAACAAGAGACCCAGTACTTC.

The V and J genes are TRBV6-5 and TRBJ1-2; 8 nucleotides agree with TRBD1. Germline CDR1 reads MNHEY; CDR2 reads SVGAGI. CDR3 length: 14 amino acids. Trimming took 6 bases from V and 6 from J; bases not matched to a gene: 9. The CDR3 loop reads CASRLQGAKDGYTF. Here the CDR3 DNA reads TGTGCCAGCAGACTCCAGGGGGCCAAGGATGGCTACACCTTC.

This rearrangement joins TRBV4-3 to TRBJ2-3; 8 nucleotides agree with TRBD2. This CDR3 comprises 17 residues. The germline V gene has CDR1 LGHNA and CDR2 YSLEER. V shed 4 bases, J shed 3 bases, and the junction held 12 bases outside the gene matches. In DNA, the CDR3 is TGCGCCAGCAGCCTACATACTAGCGGCTCGGGGACAGATACGCAGTATTTT. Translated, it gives CASSLHTSGSGTDTQYF.

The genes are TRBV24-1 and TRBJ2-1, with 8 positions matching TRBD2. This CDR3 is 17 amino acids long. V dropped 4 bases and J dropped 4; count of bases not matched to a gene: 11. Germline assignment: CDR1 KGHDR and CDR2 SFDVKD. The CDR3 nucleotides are TGTGCCACCAGTGACCCAAGTGCTAGCGGGCTATACAATGAGCAGTTCTTC. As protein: CATSDPSASGLYNEQFF.

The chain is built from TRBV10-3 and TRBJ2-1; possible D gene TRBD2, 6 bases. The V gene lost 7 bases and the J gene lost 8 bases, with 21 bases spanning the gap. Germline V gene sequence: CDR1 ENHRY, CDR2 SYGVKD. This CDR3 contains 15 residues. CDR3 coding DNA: TGTGCCATCACGGCGGGACCCCGAGAAGGTGATGAGCAGTTCTTC. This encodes CAITAGPREGDEQFF.

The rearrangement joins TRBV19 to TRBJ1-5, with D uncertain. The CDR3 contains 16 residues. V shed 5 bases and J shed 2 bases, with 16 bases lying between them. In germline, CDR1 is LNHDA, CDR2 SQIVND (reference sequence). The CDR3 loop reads CASSSIGNPGNQPQHF. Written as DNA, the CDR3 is TGTGCCAGTAGTTCCATCGGGAACCCTGGCAATCAGCCCCAGCATTTT.

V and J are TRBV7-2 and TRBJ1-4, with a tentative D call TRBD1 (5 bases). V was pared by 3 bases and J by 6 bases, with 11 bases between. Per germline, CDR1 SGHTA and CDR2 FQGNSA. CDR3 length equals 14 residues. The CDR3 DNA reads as TGTGCCAGCAGCTTGTCAGGGAAGGATGAAAAACTGTTTTTT. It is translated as CASSLSGKDEKLFF.

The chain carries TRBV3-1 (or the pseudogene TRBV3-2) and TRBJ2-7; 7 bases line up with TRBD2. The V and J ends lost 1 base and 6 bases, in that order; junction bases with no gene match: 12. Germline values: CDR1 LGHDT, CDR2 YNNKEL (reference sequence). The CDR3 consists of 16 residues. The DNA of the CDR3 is TGTGCCAGCAGCCAAGGGGGAGCGGGGAGGGCCCGCGAGCAGTACTTC. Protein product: CASSQGGAGRAREQYF.

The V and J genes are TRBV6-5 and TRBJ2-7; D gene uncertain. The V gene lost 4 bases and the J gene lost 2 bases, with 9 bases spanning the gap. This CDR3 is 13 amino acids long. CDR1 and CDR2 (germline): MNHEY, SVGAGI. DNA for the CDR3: TGTGCCAGCAGTTCCCCACAGACCTACGAGCAGTACTTC. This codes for CASSSPQTYEQYF.

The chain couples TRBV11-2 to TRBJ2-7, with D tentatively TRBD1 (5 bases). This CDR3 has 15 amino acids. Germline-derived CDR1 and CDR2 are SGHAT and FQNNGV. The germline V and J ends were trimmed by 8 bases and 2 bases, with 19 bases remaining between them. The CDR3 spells CASRDLRTGTYEQYF. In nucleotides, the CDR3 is TGTGCCAGCCGCGACCTTAGAACAGGCACCTACGAGCAGTACTTC.

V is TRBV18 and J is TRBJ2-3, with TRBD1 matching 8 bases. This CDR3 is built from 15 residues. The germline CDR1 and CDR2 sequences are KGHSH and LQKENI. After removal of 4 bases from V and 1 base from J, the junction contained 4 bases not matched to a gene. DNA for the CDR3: TGTGCCAGCTCACAGGACAGGGAGGGCACAGATACGCAGTATTTT. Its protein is CASSQDREGTDTQYF.

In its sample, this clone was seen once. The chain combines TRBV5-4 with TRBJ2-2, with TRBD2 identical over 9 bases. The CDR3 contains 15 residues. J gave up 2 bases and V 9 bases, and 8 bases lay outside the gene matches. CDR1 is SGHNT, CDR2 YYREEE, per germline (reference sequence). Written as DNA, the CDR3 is TGTGCCATGGGAAGCGGGGGGCCTAACACCGGGGAGCTGTTTTTT. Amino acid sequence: CAMGSGGPNTGELFF.

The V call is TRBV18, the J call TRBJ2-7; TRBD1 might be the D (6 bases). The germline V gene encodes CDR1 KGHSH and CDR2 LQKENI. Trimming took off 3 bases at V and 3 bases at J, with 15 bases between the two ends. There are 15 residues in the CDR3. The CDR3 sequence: CASSPEQGIGYEQYF. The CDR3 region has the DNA TGTGCCAGCTCACCCGAACAGGGTATTGGCTACGAGCAGTACTTC.